The entry that follows covers one T cell receptor beta chain sequence. Its specificity is unknown. Since no conserved phenylalanine or tryptophan closes the CDR3, a read error is the likely cause. This entry is derived from a study of Graves' ophthalmopathy and Graves' hyperthyroidism. Findings and limits, study-wide: Blood contained most expanded thyroid clonotypes exceeding 0.001 frequency.

Scientists amplified the TCR beta CDR3 regions from RNA transcripts. Second-round multiplex PCR came after a first-round RT-PCR that employed HTBI primers. TCRdb passed the multiplex PCR reads through MiXCR, listing each CDR3 protein once. The table lists some 380,000 distinct CDR3 sequences, roughly 15% of them singletons, with about 7.3% in the top ten. Germline CDR1 and CDR2: SGHRS and YFSETQ. Deletions cut 4 bases from V and 2 bases from J, with 12 bases between. This CDR3 has 14 amino acids. None of the included patients had other autoimmune diseases, uncontrolled infections, pregnancy or lactation, as these led to exclusion. The PBMCs used were ones drawn from 10 ml of fresh peripheral blood.

The chain couples TRBV5-1 to TRBJ1-1; D gene unclear. Sequenced material: peripheral blood. The receptor was isolated from a woman under 30 with stable Graves' hyperthyroidism. DNA of the CDR3: TGCGCCAGCAGCGTGAATCAGCTCAACACTGAAGCTTTCGTT. This codes for CASSVNQLNTEAFV.